These 4 T cell receptor beta chains were all obtained from the same sample, sequenced in a study of blood T cell repertoires in COVID-19. Generated by immunoSEQ multiplex PCR, the TCRdb table keeps only in-frame clones and is missing some. The table has a few hundred thousand clones, 85% seen once. Sequencing used peripheral blood. These TCRs come from a woman aged 18-35 years with acute or convalescent COVID-19.

The chain has TRBV29-1 and TRBJ2-1; 7 bases align to TRBD1. V was clipped by 4 bases and J by 9 bases; unmatched bases: 3. Germline loops: CDR1 SQVTM, CDR2 ANQGSEA. The CDR3 totals 11 residues. The CDR3 loop is CSVGPGGEQFF. In DNA, the CDR3 is TGCAGCGTTGGTCCAGGGGGTGAGCAGTTCTTC.

The chain combines TRBV2 with TRBJ1-1; D is unresolved. The CDR3 extends over 14 amino acids. V gave up 3 bases and J gave up 7 bases, with 15 bases separating them. Germline V gene data show CDR1 as SNHLY and CDR2 as FYNNEI. The CDR3: CASSDPWAWREAFF. The DNA of the CDR3 is TGTGCCAGCAGTGACCCCTGGGCCTGGCGTGAAGCTTTCTTT. The variable domain in full, completed from reference TRBV2 and TRBJ1-1, reads EPEVTQTPSHQVTQMGQEVILRCVPISNHLYFYWYRQILGQKVEFLVSFYNNEISEKSEIFDDQFSVERPDGSNFTLKIRSTKLEDSAMYFCASSDPWAWREAFFGQGTRLTVV.

This chain connects TRBV19 to TRBJ2-5; the match to TRBD1 covers 8 bases. V was pared by 11 bases and J by 6 bases, with 8 bases of the junction left unmatched. The CDR3 covers 12 residues. Germline values: CDR1 LNHDA, CDR2 SQIVND (reference sequence). The CDR3 spells CAAGSGGQTQYF. The DNA of the CDR3 is TGTGCCGCCGGGTCAGGGGGCCAGACCCAGTACTTC.

V and J are TRBV7-3 and TRBJ1-2; D perhaps matches TRBD1 (5 bases). The CDR3 contains 13 residues. V lost 1 base to trimming and J lost 3 bases, with 6 bases between them. Germline V gene lookup returns CDR1 SGHTA and CDR2 FQGTGA. The CDR3 nucleotides are TGTGCCAGCAGCTTAAGCAGGGACTATGGCTACACCTTC. Amino acids: CASSLSRDYGYTF.